In this sample, the clone carrying this T cell receptor beta chain turned up a few times. Its cognate antigen is unknown. Regions amplified from RNA transcripts were the TCR beta CDR3 regions. A set of HTBI primers served as the primers for a first-round RT-PCR of the TCR CDR3. TCRdb used MiXCR to reprocess the multiplex PCR reads, holding one entry per CDR3 protein. The data show hundreds of thousands of distinct CDR3 sequences, about 14% seen once. The data derive from a study of T cells in Graves' hyperthyroidism and ophthalmopathy. Study conclusions and caveats: Patients with ophthalmopathy were separated from those with stable hyperthyroidism by a 13 V-J model. Most thyroid clonotypes that were expanded above 0.001 also turned up in blood.

Trimming stripped 0 bases from V and 8 bases from J, with 19 bases between. From germline, CDR1 is MNHEY and CDR2 SVGAGI. There are 16 residues in the CDR3. Diagnoses used clinical symptoms, serum thyroxine and TRAb, thyroid ultrasound and orbital computed tomography. Isolation of PBMCs was performed on 8.5 to 10 ml fresh peripheral blood. This clonotype was obtained from a woman aged 40 to 49 with Graves' ophthalmopathy. V usage is TRBV6-5 and J usage is TRBJ1-2, with D unresolved. What was sequenced was blood. The chain's CDR3 is CASSYSSNGYEGGYTF. In DNA, the CDR3 is TGTGCCAGCAGTTACTCGAGTAATGGGTATGAGGGCGGCTACACCTTC.